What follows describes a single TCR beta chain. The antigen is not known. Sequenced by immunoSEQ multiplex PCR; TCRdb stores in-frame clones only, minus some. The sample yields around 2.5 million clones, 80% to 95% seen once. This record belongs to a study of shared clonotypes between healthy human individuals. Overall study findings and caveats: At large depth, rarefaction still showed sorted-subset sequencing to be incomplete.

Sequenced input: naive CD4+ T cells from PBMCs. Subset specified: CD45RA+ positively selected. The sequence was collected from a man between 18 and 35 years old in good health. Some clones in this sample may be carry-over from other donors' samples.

Here the CDR3 DNA reads TGTGCCAGCAGAGGGCGGAGCGCCCTATCCTACAATGAGCAGTTCTTC. Residues: CASRGRSALSYNEQFF. The chain employs TRBV28 and TRBJ2-1; unclear D gene. The CDR3 is 16 amino acids. CDR1 is MDHEN and CDR2 is SYDVKM in the germline V gene. V was clipped by 6 bases and J by 1 base, with 16 bases between them.